This T cell receptor beta chain was sequenced for a study of post-analysis software for immune sequencing data. On the study more broadly: Relapsing-remitting, secondary progressive and progressive-relapsing courses of multiple sclerosis were included.

This CDR3 region has 16 residues. Trimming shortened V by 1 base and J by 2 bases, and 11 bases separated the two germline ends. Germline V gene lookup returns CDR1 LNHNV and CDR2 YYDKDF (reference sequence). TCR beta cDNA libraries had unique molecular identifiers. TCRdb called the PCR reads again in MiXCR, with one record for every CDR3 protein. Seen here are 350,000 to 450,000 distinct CDR3 sequences, 30% to 45% observed once, and the top ten hold 10% to 15%. The study, taken as a whole, reports: The study found significantly lower normalized Chao1 diversity in multiple sclerosis patients than in controls. Several TRBV segments (TRBV5-6, TRBV5-1 and TRBV20-1 among them) occurred more frequently in patients than in controls.

This clonotype turned up a few times. Antigen specificity is unknown. The clonotype was recovered from a girl aged 5 to 17 with multiple sclerosis. The chain employs TRBV15 and TRBJ1-4, with no clear D. Sequencing was done on a sample of blood. CDR3 bases: TGTGCCACCAGCAGAGGAGGCGGTTGGACTAATGAAAAACTGTTTTTT. Amino acids: CATSRGGGWTNEKLFF.